This T cell receptor beta chain derives from a study of blood T cell repertoires in COVID-19. Across the study: The United States, Italy and Spain supplied acute and convalescent COVID-19 samples.

Only in-frame clones appear in the TCRdb table, and some are missing; sequencing was by immunoSEQ multiplex PCR. Here the sample spans over 150,000 clones, less than 80% being singletons. Germline loops: CDR1 LGHDT, CDR2 YNNKEL (reference sequence). V was clipped by 0 bases and J by 3 bases, with 11 bases between them. This CDR3 has 15 amino acids. The TCR sequence derives from a woman aged 45-65 years with acute or convalescent COVID-19. The specimen was peripheral blood. This rearrangement joins TRBV3-1 (or the pseudogene TRBV3-2) to TRBJ1-2; D is ambiguous. The CDR3 DNA sequence: TGTGCCAGCAGCCAAGATCTCGCGGGTCACTATGGCTACACCTTC. It codes for CASSQDLAGHYGYTF.